Listed below are T cell receptor beta chains from one sample, sequenced in a study of shared clonotypes between healthy human individuals. The protocol was immunoSEQ multiplex PCR, while the TCRdb copy is restricted to in-frame clones and leaves out a portion. The data show over 700,000 clones, just under 75% seen once. Sequencing input: memory CD4+ T cells sorted from blood. Every receptor here comes from a woman under 40 in good health. Each CDR3 is given without its conserved first and last residue. The order of the fields is V gene, J gene, CDR3 protein.

>TRBV5-8|TRBJ1-2
ASSPNRARGYT
>TRBV7-2|TRBJ2-1
ASSPRGGGEQF
>TRBV11-1|TRBJ2-7
ASSLLAGVGVGEQY
>TRBV28|TRBJ1-1
ASSLTGLGNTEAF
>TRBV4-2|TRBJ2-2
ARSSGTSGTGELF
>TRBV28|TRBJ2-7
ASRRRDGTYEQY
>TRBV5-1|TRBJ1-2
ASSLALAGAWYGYT
>TRBV7-9|TRBJ2-7
ASSRSGSSYEQY
>TRBV29-1|TRBJ1-2
SVGGRNYGYT
>TRBV18|TRBJ2-7
ASSLPGSRSEQY
>TRBV5-6|TRBJ2-2
ASSQVQGWTGELF
>TRBV11-2|TRBJ1-3
ASRPLSGARNTIY
>TRBV5-1|TRBJ2-1
ASSRDRGAYNEQF
>TRBV4-1|TRBJ2-1
ASSQTGNEQF
>TRBV5-1|TRBJ1-3
ASSPGTSGNTIY
>TRBV5-1|TRBJ2-1
ASSLGLAGGPYNEQF
>TRBV7-6|TRBJ2-3
ASSLEGTTLPDTQY
>TRBV14|TRBJ2-3
ASSPSLGDRLDGTQY
>TRBV4-2|TRBJ2-1
ASSPSSGYYNEQF
>TRBV30|TRBJ2-3
AWSISDTQY
>TRBV30|TRBJ2-3
AWSRDFLSTDTQY
>TRBV7-2|TRBJ1-4
ASSLIGRRPGTTNEKLF
>TRBV14|TRBJ1-1
ASSQGSITEAF
>TRBV7-5|TRBJ2-2
VRSLLWWRQIHTGELF
>TRBV5-1|TRBJ2-7
ASRRDRDEQY
>TRBV28|TRBJ2-7
ASLGARGAYEQY
>TRBV7-9|TRBJ2-7
ASAGLLYEQY
>TRBV5-1|TRBJ2-6
ASSPSFAGTGANVLT
>TRBV27|TRBJ2-1
ASSLVLAGGPNEQF
>TRBV6-5|TRBJ2-5
ASSYSPSGGETQY
>TRBV18|TRBJ2-7
ASSLYSGSLRDEQY
>TRBV7-2|TRBJ1-1
ASSSQTGANTEAF
>TRBV20-1|TRBJ2-7
SASDNYEQY
>TRBV2|TRBJ1-4
ASSGQGALRNEKLF
>TRBV4-1|TRBJ2-2
ASSRTSASLLLNTGELF
>TRBV7-9|TRBJ2-1
ASSRGVGEAYNEQF
>TRBV18|TRBJ1-5
ASSSDRSQPQH
>TRBV14|TRBJ2-5
ASSTLRQGLGETQY
>TRBV7-2|TRBJ2-5
ASSLEPATYQETQY
>TRBV2|TRBJ2-7
ASSGTEGEQY
>TRBV2|TRBJ2-3
ASRKLAGGGTQY
>TRBV6-1|TRBJ2-7
ASSEGQDPYEQY
>TRBV6-1|TRBJ2-1
ASTRDRGYNEQF
>TRBV9|TRBJ2-5
ASSTGLAGGGETQY
>TRBV7-9|TRBJ1-4
ASSQRTTNEKLF
>TRBV11-1|TRBJ2-1
ASSFVGVGINNEQF
>TRBV28|TRBJ2-2
ASSPPILAGNTGELF
>TRBV25-1|TRBJ2-5
ASTWGSETQY
>TRBV5-1|TRBJ2-7
ASSSGFSGYEQY
>TRBV10-2|TRBJ1-1
ASTSGQGWMSANTEAF
>TRBV5-8|TRBJ2-1
ASSLAGLVNEQF
>TRBV28|TRBJ2-7
ASSRNYEQY
>TRBV28|TRBJ2-3
ASRTPGAGTDTQY
>TRBV5-1|TRBJ2-5
ANSRVDGVGETQY
>TRBV4-1|TRBJ1-4
ASSQDRESNEKLF